The following is a TCR beta chain sequence with its context. What it binds is not known. Amplification used 60 Vbeta primers and 13 Jbeta primers. Using immunoSEQ multiplex PCR, the repertoire was profiled, and TCRdb retains in-frame clones only, with some absent. This table holds around 120,000 clones, about 81% found once. The sample comes from a study of cytomegalovirus exposure and HLA in healthy donors. General study results and limits: Earlier analysis found most TCR beta V segments productive about 87% or about 30% of the time. The study recorded 150 to 200 TCR beta chains that were cytomegalovirus-associated.

J was trimmed by 1 base and V by 4 bases; bases with no gene match: 3. CDR1 and CDR2 (germline): SGHTA, FQGNSA. CDR3 length equals 15 residues. The specimen was PBMCs. This chain uses TRBV7-2 with TRBJ1-1; 10 bases agree with TRBD1. The receptor's source is a woman aged 40-49 years in good health and CMV-seropositive. The CDR3: CASSYRQGANTEAFF. The CDR3 DNA is TGTGCCAGCAGCTACCGACAGGGGGCGAACACTGAAGCTTTCTTT. Filled out from reference TRBV7-2 and TRBJ1-1, the complete variable domain reads GAGVSQSPSNKVTEKGKDVELRCDPISGHTALYWYRQSLGQGLEFLIYFQGNSAPDKSGLPSDRFSAERTGGSVSTLTIQRTQQEDSAVYLCASSYRQGANTEAFFGQGTRLTVV.